The 27 T cell receptor beta chains below were found in one sample sequenced in a study of blood T cell repertoires in COVID-19. The method was immunoSEQ multiplex PCR; TCRdb's version includes in-frame clones alone and lacks a portion of them. The data contain about 98,000 clones, around 80% of them singletons. Sequences were obtained from peripheral blood. Receptors originate from a man older than 75 with acute or convalescent COVID-19.

CDR3 nucleotide sequence: TGTGCCAGCAGCGCCCATCCGACAGGGACGGTTTCCTCTGGGGCCAACGTCCTGACTTTC. Amino acid sequence: CASSAHPTGTVSSGANVLTF. The chain couples TRBV9 to TRBJ2-6, with 7 bases identical to TRBD1. Germline assignment: CDR1 SGDLS and CDR2 YYNGEE. J lost 0 bases, V lost 3 bases, and 15 bases had no gene match. The CDR3 covers 20 residues.

This clone was detected a few times. The rearrangement joins TRBV30 to TRBJ1-6; TRBD1 matches 8 bases. This CDR3 comprises 14 residues. The germline V gene has CDR1 GTSNPN and CDR2 SVGIG (reference sequence). Germline trimming cut 2 bases from V and 7 bases from J; bases unmatched to any gene: 4. In nucleotides, the CDR3 is TGTGCCTGGAGTCTGAACAGGGGGAATTCACCCCTCCACTTT. This translates into CAWSLNRGNSPLHF.

CDR3 sequence (DNA): TGCAGCGTTGAAAACCCCCTAGGAAACACCATATATTTT. Protein: CSVENPLGNTIYF. The gene calls are TRBV29-1 and TRBJ1-3; D ambiguous. Germline V gene sequence: CDR1 SQVTM, CDR2 ANQGSEA. The CDR3 loop spans 13 amino acids. The germline V and J ends were trimmed by 2 bases and 4 bases, with 9 bases remaining between them.

The rearrangement joins TRBV11-2 to TRBJ2-7, with 7 bases identical to TRBD1. CDR1 and CDR2 (germline): SGHAT, FQNNGV. The V gene end was trimmed by 5 bases and the J gene end by 5 bases; junction bases not matched to a gene: 3. This CDR3 is 12 amino acids long. The CDR3 DNA follows: TGTGCCAGCAGCCGACAGGGAGACGAGCAGTACTTC. Its translation is CASSRQGDEQYF.

This chain joins TRBV7-8 and TRBJ1-5, with 8 bases matching TRBD1. The CDR3 has 17 residues. J was trimmed by 1 base and V by 0 bases; bases with no gene match: 5. Germline loops: CDR1 SGHVS, CDR2 FQNEAQ. CDR3 coding DNA: TGTGCCAGCAGCTTAGCGGTGACAGGGGAAAGCAATCAGCCCCAGCATTTT. Its protein product is CASSLAVTGESNQPQHF.

V usage is TRBV4-3 and J usage is TRBJ1-4; D uncertain. Germline CDR1 is LGHNA and CDR2 is YSLEER. This CDR3 has 15 amino acids. V dropped 6 bases and J dropped 4 bases, with 15 bases sitting between them. The CDR3 DNA sequence: TGCGCCAGCAGGGCAGGAATTGGTTTTAATGAAAAACTGTTTTTT. As protein: CASRAGIGFNEKLFF.

V gene TRBV4-3 combines with J gene TRBJ1-3; D is unresolved. Trimming took 3 bases from V and 0 from J, leaving 15 bases between them. Looked up from germline, CDR1 is LGHNA and CDR2 is YSLEER. This CDR3 region has 17 residues. CDR3 nucleotides: TGCGCCAGCAGCCAGGCACTCAGTGGGAGCTCTGGAAACACCATATATTTT. As protein: CASSQALSGSSGNTIYF.

The chain has TRBV5-5 and TRBJ1-5; tentatively, D is TRBD1 (6 bases). The CDR3 sequence is 16 residues long. Germline V gives CDR1 SGHKS, CDR2 YYEKEE (reference sequence). Trimming took off 4 bases at V and 7 bases at J, with 21 bases between the two ends. DNA of the CDR3: TGTGCCAGCAGCCCTGGAATGGGGGGGGCCCGGCAGCCCCAGCATTTT. Its protein is CASSPGMGGARQPQHF.

The chain joins TRBV5-1 to TRBJ1-4; D gene ambiguous. The CDR3 runs to 15 residues. Trimming stripped 5 bases from V and 2 bases from J, with 13 bases between. Germline V gives CDR1 SGHRS, CDR2 YFSETQ. CDR3 bases: TGCGCCAGCAGTGATTACGGAGGGACTAATGAAAAACTGTTTTTT. It encodes CASSDYGGTNEKLFF.

Turning to this clone: The same CDR3 is also encoded by other DNA sequences in this sample. The chain combines TRBV10-1 with TRBJ2-7, with 7 nucleotides matching TRBD1. The V and J ends lost 5 bases and 4 bases, in that order; junction bases with no gene match: 5. The CDR3 covers 13 residues. Looked up from germline, CDR1 is WNHNN and CDR2 is SYGVQD (reference sequence). In DNA form, the CDR3 reads TGCGCCAGCAGTCCGGGACAGTCTTACGAGCAGTACTTC. It encodes CASSPGQSYEQYF.

The CDR3 DNA is TGTGCCAGCAGCTTAACTGCAGGGCCGAACATTCAGTACTTC. This sequence encodes CASSLTAGPNIQYF. The rearrangement joins TRBV7-2 to TRBJ2-4; D may be TRBD1 (5 bases). The CDR3 is 14 amino acids. Germline V gene sequence: CDR1 SGHTA, CDR2 FQGNSA. Trimming removed 2 bases at V and 7 bases at J, with 12 bases between.

The V gene is TRBV6-5, the J gene TRBJ1-2; 9 bases fit TRBD1. Germline CDR1 MNHEY, CDR2 SVGAGI. The CDR3 runs 14 residues. Trimming removed 5 bases from V and 6 bases from J; junction bases left unmatched: 7. CDR3 region: CASSPWDRVNGYTF. The CDR3 bases are TGTGCCAGCAGTCCTTGGGACAGGGTTAATGGCTACACCTTC.

The chain is built from TRBV7-2 and TRBJ1-3; D ambiguous. With 4 bases removed from V and 1 base from J, the gap between germline ends came to 5 bases. Germline V gene sequence: CDR1 SGHTA, CDR2 FQGNSA. This CDR3 is 13 amino acids long. The CDR3 nucleotides are TGTGCCAGCAGCTCCGAGTCTGGAAACACCATATATTTT. Translation: CASSSESGNTIYF.

The genes are TRBV4-3 and TRBJ2-1; TRBD1 is a possible D gene (5 bases). Per the germline V gene, CDR1 is LGHNA and CDR2 is YSLEER. This CDR3 has 15 residues. V was pared by 1 base and J by 8 bases, with 15 bases between. In DNA form, the CDR3 reads TGCGCCAGCAGCCAAGCCGACAGCCAGGTGGATGAGCAGTTCTTC. Translation: CASSQADSQVDEQFF.

The chain links TRBV10-3 to TRBJ2-3; weak D call: TRBD1 (6 bases). The CDR3 extends over 16 amino acids. V gave up 3 bases and J gave up 4 bases, with 17 bases separating them. The germline CDR1 and CDR2 sequences are ENHRY and SYGVKD. As DNA, the CDR3 is TGTGCCATCAGTGACCTTAACCGGGACATATCAGATACGCAGTATTTT. This encodes CAISDLNRDISDTQYF.

The chain joins TRBV30 to TRBJ1-2, with D possibly TRBD1 on 5 matching bases. V was clipped by 2 bases and J by 7 bases, with 11 bases between them. CDR3 length: 12 amino acids. CDR1 is GTSNPN, CDR2 SVGIG, per germline (reference sequence). The CDR3 DNA is TGTGCCTGGAGTTCGGGGGATATTGGCTACACCTTC. Translating it yields CAWSSGDIGYTF.

The chain employs TRBV28 and TRBJ2-5; D remains unclear. Germline V gene data show CDR1 as MDHEN and CDR2 as SYDVKM. V was trimmed by 6 bases and J by 2 bases, leaving 13 bases between them. This CDR3 comprises 14 residues. The CDR3 DNA is TGTGCCAGCAGATCCCACGGTTTTCAAGAGACCCAGTACTTC. Protein: CASRSHGFQETQYF. Full variable domain (rest looked up from reference TRBV28 and TRBJ2-5): DVKVTQSSRYLVKRTGEKVFLECVQDMDHENMFWYRQDPGLGLRLIYFSYDVKMKEKGDIPEGYSVSREKKERFSLILESASTNQTSMYLCASRSHGFQETQYFGPGTRLLVL.

The chain has TRBV30 and TRBJ1-3; TRBD1 matches at 7 bases. The CDR3 spans 16 residues. CDR1 GTSNPN and CDR2 SVGIG come from the germline V gene (reference sequence). The junction had 8 bases not matched to a gene; V was cut back by 3 bases and J by 0 bases. In DNA, the CDR3 is TGTGCCTGGAGACCGCACAGGGGTAACTCTGGAAACACCATATATTTT. Translated: CAWRPHRGNSGNTIYF.

This clone occurred a few times. The rearrangement links TRBV28 to TRBJ1-1; 7 bases align to TRBD1. The ends lost 1 base at V and 4 bases at J; junction bases unmatched: 6. The CDR3 runs to 15 residues. Germline assignment: CDR1 MDHEN and CDR2 SYDVKM. CDR3 loop: CASSLLEGASTEAFF. CDR3 nucleotides: TGTGCCAGCAGTTTATTGGAGGGGGCGAGCACTGAAGCTTTCTTT.

V and J are TRBV28 and TRBJ2-7; 7 positions agree with TRBD1. The germline gives CDR1 MDHEN, CDR2 SYDVKM. With V trimmed by 7 bases and J by 4 bases, 7 bases remained unmatched. This CDR3 has 13 amino acids. In DNA form, the CDR3 reads TGTGCCAGCATAGACAGGGCTTCATACGAGCAGTACTTC. It specifies CASIDRASYEQYF.

This chain uses TRBV3-1 (or the pseudogene TRBV3-2) with TRBJ1-3, with D unresolved. The germline V gene encodes CDR1 LGHDT and CDR2 YNNKEL (reference sequence). This CDR3 has 11 residues. The V end was cut by 7 bases, the J end by 4 bases, with 5 bases between. CDR3 sequence reads: CASKSGNTIYF. CDR3 coding DNA: TGTGCCAGCAAATCAGGAAACACCATATATTTT.

This clone turned up a few times. V and J are TRBV29-1 and TRBJ2-7, with a tentative D call TRBD1 (5 bases). Germline CDR1 reads SQVTM; CDR2 reads ANQGSEA. The CDR3 has 13 residues. V shed 7 bases and J shed 0 bases, with 13 bases lying between them. The CDR3 nucleotides are TGCAGCGGATTGCAGGGATCCTCCTACGAGCAGTACTTC. Its protein product is CSGLQGSSYEQYF.

The chain recombines TRBV5-6 with TRBJ2-1; TRBD2 aligns across 10 bases. Germline V gene lookup returns CDR1 SGHDT and CDR2 YYEEEE. CDR3 length equals 15 residues. The V gene end was trimmed by 1 base and the J gene end by 7 bases; junction bases not matched to a gene: 5. DNA for the CDR3: TGTGCCAGCAGCTTGACTAGCGGGAACGCGAATGAGCAGTTCTTC. This encodes CASSLTSGNANEQFF.

The V and J genes are TRBV7-9 and TRBJ2-5; D is perhaps TRBD1 (6 bases). The CDR3 covers 15 residues. The V gene's germline CDR1 is SEHNR and CDR2 FQNEAQ (reference sequence). V gave up 3 bases and J gave up 2 bases, with 13 bases separating them. The CDR3 region has the DNA TGTGCCAGCAGCTTTGCAGGGGCTAGGCAAGAGACCCAGTACTTC. Its translation: CASSFAGARQETQYF.

A single count supports this clone. The chain employs TRBV27 and TRBJ1-3; 7 nucleotides agree with TRBD1. CDR1 and CDR2 (germline): MNHEY, SMNVEV (reference sequence). This CDR3 has 17 residues. The ends lost 4 bases at V and 0 bases at J; junction bases unmatched: 9. The chain's CDR3 is CASSSLNRGVSGNTIYF. The DNA for the CDR3 is TGTGCCAGCAGTTCCTTAAACAGGGGAGTCTCTGGAAACACCATATATTTT.

V usage is TRBV5-1 and J usage is TRBJ1-2, with 7 bases aligning to TRBD1. The germline V gene encodes CDR1 SGHRS and CDR2 YFSETQ. CDR3 size: 11 residues. V shed 5 bases and J 7 bases; nucleotides not matched to a gene: 2. CDR3 region: CASREGAGYTF. The DNA for the CDR3 is TGCGCCAGCAGGGAGGGGGCTGGCTACACCTTC.

The genes are TRBV30 and TRBJ2-2, with D perhaps TRBD1 (6 bases). V was cut by 3 bases and J by 13 bases, with 15 bases left in between. Germline values: CDR1 GTSNPN, CDR2 SVGIG (reference sequence). The CDR3 length is 12 residues. CDR3 sequence reads: CAWSAQQGGLFF. The CDR3 region has the DNA TGTGCCTGGAGCGCCCAACAGGGTGGGCTGTTTTTT.